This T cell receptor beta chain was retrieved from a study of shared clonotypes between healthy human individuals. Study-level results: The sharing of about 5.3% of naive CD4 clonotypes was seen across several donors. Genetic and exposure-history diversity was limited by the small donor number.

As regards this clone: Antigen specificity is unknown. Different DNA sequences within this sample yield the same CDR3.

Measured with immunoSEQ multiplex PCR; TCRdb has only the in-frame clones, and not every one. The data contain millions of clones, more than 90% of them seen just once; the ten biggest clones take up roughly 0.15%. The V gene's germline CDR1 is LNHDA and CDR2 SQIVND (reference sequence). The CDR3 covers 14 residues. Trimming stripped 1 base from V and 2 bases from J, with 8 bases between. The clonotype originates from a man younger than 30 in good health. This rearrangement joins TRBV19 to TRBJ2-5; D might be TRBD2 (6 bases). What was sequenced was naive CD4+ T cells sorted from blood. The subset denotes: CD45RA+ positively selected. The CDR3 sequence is CASSIGGVQETQYF. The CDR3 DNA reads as TGTGCCAGTAGTATAGGGGGGGTACAAGAGACCCAGTACTTC.